This T cell receptor (beta chain) was retrieved from a study of blood T cell repertoires in COVID-19. V was pared by 0 bases and J by 4 bases, with 13 bases between. The CDR3 has 16 residues. Germline V lookup: CDR1 LNHNV, CDR2 YYDKDF (reference sequence). Profiling relied on immunoSEQ multiplex PCR, and the TCRdb table lists in-frame clones only, not all of them. Here the sample spans about 100,000 clones, around 75% being singletons. The clonotype originates from a human donor in a cohort sampled during active COVID-19. The rearrangement uses TRBV15 and TRBJ1-5, with a possible D match to TRBD1 (5 bases). Input material: peripheral blood. CDR3 region: CATSRDLAGRNQPQHF. CDR3 DNA sequence: TGTGCCACCAGCAGAGATTTGGCGGGGCGTAATCAGCCCCAGCATTTT. Drawing the rest from reference TRBV15 and TRBJ1-5, the complete variable domain is DAMVIQNPRYQVTQFGKPVTLSCSQTLNHNVMYWYQQKSSQAPKLLFHYYDKDFNNEADTPDNFQSRRPNTSFCFLDIRSPGLGDTAMYLCATSRDLAGRNQPQHFGDGTRLSIL.